Presented here are 11 T cell receptor beta chains from one specimen sequenced in a study of blood T cell repertoires in COVID-19. Sequenced by immunoSEQ multiplex PCR; TCRdb stores in-frame clones only, minus some. In the table there are about 140,000 clones, approximately 88% of which are singletons. The sequencing sample was made of peripheral blood. These receptors were taken from a man aged 60-69 years with active or convalescent COVID-19.

The gene calls are TRBV24-1 and TRBJ2-3, with 13 positions matching TRBD2. This CDR3 contains 17 residues. In germline, CDR1 is KGHDR, CDR2 SFDVKD. Trimming took 9 bases from V and 1 from J; bases not matched to a gene: 9. The CDR3 DNA is TGTGCCACCGGACTAGCGGGAGAAGCAAGGGGCACAGATACGCAGTATTTT. This codes for CATGLAGEARGTDTQYF.

The chain employs TRBV6-5 and TRBJ1-1; TRBD1 matches at 8 bases. The J segment lost 5 bases and the V segment lost 2 bases, leaving 7 bases of the junction unmatched. The CDR3 has 15 amino acids. Per germline, CDR1 MNHEY and CDR2 SVGAGI. As DNA, the CDR3 is TGTGCCAGCAGTTACGTGGCAGGGGGCCGTACTGAAGCTTTCTTT. Translated: CASSYVAGGRTEAFF.

The count of this clone is one. This chain joins TRBV28 and TRBJ1-5; no clear D gene. This CDR3 is 15 amino acids long. Germline V lookup: CDR1 MDHEN, CDR2 SYDVKM. Trimming cost V 5 bases and J 11 bases, with 22 bases left between them. CDR3 in amino acids: CASSPPGSPSSAQHF. In DNA form, the CDR3 reads TGTGCCAGCAGTCCCCCCGGGTCCCCGTCGTCGGCCCAGCATTTT.

The chain is built from TRBV4-2 and TRBJ1-5; 8 bases are shared with TRBD1. Germline V gene data show CDR1 as LGHNA and CDR2 as YNFKEQ. The CDR3 consists of 17 residues. Unmatched junction bases numbered 7, after V lost 0 bases and J lost 3 bases. The CDR3 bases are TGTGCCAGCAGCCAAGAATTGGCAGGGGGCGTCAATCAGCCCCAGCATTTT. Protein product: CASSQELAGGVNQPQHF.

This sequence joins TRBV19 and TRBJ2-7, with a possible D match to TRBD2 (5 bases). V was cut by 5 bases and J by 2 bases, with 16 bases left in between. This CDR3 is 15 amino acids long. Germline loops: CDR1 LNHDA, CDR2 SQIVND (reference sequence). In DNA, the CDR3 is TGTGCCAGTAGTGAGACCGGGATTCCAACCTACGAGCAGTACTTC. This codes for CASSETGIPTYEQYF.

This clone was counted once. The chain joins TRBV28 to TRBJ2-1; 8 bases align to TRBD2. The germline V gene encodes CDR1 MDHEN and CDR2 SYDVKM. CDR3 length equals 21 residues. V lost 6 bases to trimming and J lost 5 bases; unmatched junction nucleotides: 27. The CDR3 loop is CASRSLGIRHSGGHYNNEQFF. CDR3 nucleotide sequence: TGTGCCAGCAGATCCCTGGGAATACGCCACAGCGGGGGCCATTATAACAATGAGCAGTTCTTC.

This clone was observed a handful of times. The chain combines TRBV9 with TRBJ2-7; 14 positions match TRBD2. This CDR3 comprises 16 residues. Germline-derived CDR1 and CDR2 are SGDLS and YYNGEE. J was trimmed by 6 bases and V by 4 bases; bases with no gene match: 9. The CDR3 loop reads CASSPRLAGGLVEQYF. CDR3 in DNA: TGTGCCAGCAGCCCCCGACTAGCGGGAGGGTTGGTCGAGCAGTACTTC.

This chain connects TRBV28 to TRBJ2-2, with D possibly matching TRBD1 (5 bases). CDR1 is MDHEN and CDR2 is SYDVKM in the germline V gene. Trimming pared 5 bases from V and 2 bases from J, leaving 12 bases between. The CDR3 has 15 amino acids. The CDR3 here is CASSPDTPNTGELFF. The CDR3, as DNA: TGTGCCAGCAGTCCGGACACTCCTAACACCGGGGAGCTGTTTTTT.

The rearrangement links TRBV5-1 to TRBJ1-5; 10 bases are a match to TRBD1. Trimming took 0 bases from V and 5 from J; bases not matched to a gene: 2. Germline CDR1 is SGHRS and CDR2 is YFSETQ. The CDR3 is made up of 15 amino acids. The DNA of the CDR3 is TGCGCCAGCAGCTTGGGGACAGGGGGAGATCAGCCCCAGCATTTT. Residues: CASSLGTGGDQPQHF.

The rearrangement links TRBV7-2 to TRBJ2-7; D is possibly TRBD2 (6 bases). The V end lost 5 bases, the J end lost 4 bases, and 15 bases lay between the germline ends. Germline loops: CDR1 SGHTA, CDR2 FQGNSA. CDR3 length equals 14 residues. The CDR3 DNA follows: TGTGCCAGCAGCCGCCCCGGGAGAGGTTACGAGCAGTACTTC. Its translation: CASSRPGRGYEQYF.

The chain uses TRBV2 and TRBJ2-3; 8 positions match TRBD2. V dropped 8 bases and J dropped 4; count of bases not matched to a gene: 5. This CDR3 is built from 13 residues. Germline CDR1 and CDR2: SNHLY and FYNNEI. The CDR3 spells CASEAGEPDTQYF. The CDR3 coding sequence is TGTGCCAGCGAAGCGGGGGAACCAGATACGCAGTATTTT.